This T cell receptor (beta chain) was found in a study of Ad26.COV2.S vaccination and SARS-CoV-2 variants. Background on the study: Vaccine-arm donor from the placebo-controlled COV1001 Ad26.COV2.S trial.

Data came from immunoSEQ multiplex PCR; TCRdb stores just in-frame clones and leaves some out. The repertoire holds approximately 480,000 clones, with 87% as singletons. Treatment specified: roughly 19 received Ad26.COV2.S at low or high dose, single or two shots; roughly five received placebo; per-sample allocation not given. On day 63 after the first injection, vaccine and placebo recipients gave samples. The clonotype comes from a person aged 18-65 years who received the Ad26.COV2.S COVID-19 vaccine or a placebo. The sample consisted of peripheral blood, taken in a trial of Ad26.COV2.S vaccine versus placebo.

CDR3 DNA sequence: TGTGCCAGCAGTTTATGGGGAGGGGACAGTAAAAACATTCAGTACTTC. This encodes CASSLWGGDSKNIQYF. The chain couples TRBV27 to TRBJ2-4, with D perhaps matching TRBD1 or TRBD2 (7 bases each). The germline gives CDR1 MNHEY, CDR2 SMNVEV (reference sequence). V was shortened by 1 base and J by 4 bases, with 14 bases between the two germline ends. The CDR3 runs 16 residues.